This T cell receptor (beta chain) emerged from a study of identifying expanded T cells in peripheral blood. Here immunoSEQ multiplex PCR was the method, and the copy in TCRdb shows in-frame clones only, minus some. Among approximately 56,000 clones listed, around 82% were seen once. The CDR3 length is 13 residues. Between the trimmed V and J ends, which lost 2 bases and 1 base, there was a span of 8 bases. CDR1 and CDR2 from the germline V gene are GTSNPN and SVGIG (reference sequence). General study results and limits: About 1.2 clones differed between technical replicates, versus roughly 17 and 20 over time. Approximately 2-week clone count variance significantly increased as total template count grew.

Healthy donors had no documented immune events, such as infections, while sampled. Concerning this clone itself: Its antigen is not identified.

V is TRBV30 and J is TRBJ1-1; D remains ambiguous. This receptor was obtained from a person aged 18 to 69 in good health. What was sequenced was blood. The CDR3 DNA reads as TGTGCCTGGAGTAGGACGGGGAACACTGAAGCTTTCTTT. Its protein is CAWSRTGNTEAFF.